A single sample is the source of the 2 T cell receptor beta chains below, sequenced in a study of Ad26.COV2.S vaccination and SARS-CoV-2 variants. Stated treatment: roughly 20 received Ad26.COV2.S at low or high dose, single or two shots; several received placebo; per-sample allocation not given. Day 63 after the first vaccine or placebo injection was the time point for sampling. Generated by immunoSEQ multiplex PCR, the TCRdb table keeps only in-frame clones and is missing some. Of hundreds of thousands of clones in the sample, about 88% are singletons; the top ten hold roughly 3.5%. This specimen consisted of peripheral blood, obtained in a trial of Ad26.COV2.S vaccine versus placebo. The receptor set was obtained from a person aged 18-65 years who received the Ad26.COV2.S COVID-19 vaccine or a placebo.

The rearrangement joins TRBV6-5 to TRBJ1-2; D unclear. Trimming removed 6 bases at V and 3 bases at J, with 14 bases between. The CDR3 has 14 residues. CDR1 and CDR2 from the germline V gene are MNHEY and SVGAGI. CDR3 DNA sequence: TGTGCCAGCAGCCCGAACCCGGGTTACTATGGCTACACCTTC. This gives the protein CASSPNPGYYGYTF.

The chain carries TRBV9 and TRBJ1-4, with D possibly being TRBD1 (5 bases). The CDR3 spans 14 residues. Germline V lookup: CDR1 SGDLS, CDR2 YYNGEE. The germline V and J ends were trimmed by 6 bases and 8 bases, with 17 bases remaining between them. CDR3 protein: CASTQGFRSEKLFF. The CDR3 DNA is TGTGCCAGCACCCAGGGCTTCAGATCCGAAAAACTGTTTTTT.